This TCR beta chain was identified during a study of memory CD4+ T cells and cytomegalovirus serostatus. Single viable CD3+CD4+CD8-CD45RO+ cells were sorted as the memory CD4+ T cells. Germline lookup yields CDR1 SGHRS and CDR2 YFSETQ. Trimming left V 5 bases short and J 8 bases short, with 23 bases between. The CDR3 runs to 16 residues. The assay was immunoSEQ multiplex PCR, and TCRdb's table has in-frame clones only and misses some. This table has more than 55,000 clones, around 83% appearing once. The receptor's source is an adult in good health and CMV-seronegative. The chain is built from TRBV5-1 and TRBJ2-1; unclear D gene. The sample comprised memory CD4+ T cells from blood. The CDR3 nucleotides are TGCGCCAGCAGTAAGGTTGAAGGACCCCTTTCCCATGAGCAGTTCTTC. The encoded protein is CASSKVEGPLSHEQFF.